This T cell receptor beta chain was retrieved from a study of OX40 agonist ivuxolimab in advanced cancers. Study information: A male proportion of approximately 80% was recorded, with mean age roughly 62 years and range about 23 to 90. Of the participants, approximately 36% had some prior anti-PD-1, anti-PD-L1 or anti-CTLA-4 therapy, which was allowed. The study, taken as a whole, reports: In CD8+ T cells, expanded clones were on average more numerous than in CD4+. Clonal expansion from baseline to week 6 occurred in both CD4+ and CD8+ T cells.

Comments on this clone: Its antigen is currently unknown.

Trimming took off 4 bases at V and 3 bases at J, with 19 bases between the two ends. This CDR3 has 16 amino acids. The germline gives CDR1 SGHTA, CDR2 FQGNSA. Profiled with immunoSEQ multiplex PCR; TCRdb holds only in-frame clones, not every one. The table lists about 68,000 clones, 70% to 90% of them singletons, with around 0.63% in the top ten. The J gene is TRBJ2-7, the V gene TRBV7-2; no firm D call. This receptor was taken from an adult with an advanced solid tumor such as melanoma, head and neck, liver or kidney cancer. This specimen was CD4+ or CD8+ T cells sorted from blood, taken in a trial of the OX40 agonist ivuxolimab. CDR3 residues: CASSSNRASGIYEQYF. CDR3 sequence (DNA): TGTGCCAGCAGCTCGAACCGGGCCAGTGGGATCTACGAGCAGTACTTC. The whole variable domain, remainder taken from reference TRBV7-2 and TRBJ2-7, is GAGVSQSPSNKVTEKGKDVELRCDPISGHTALYWYRQSLGQGLEFLIYFQGNSAPDKSGLPSDRFSAERTGGSVSTLTIQRTQQEDSAVYLCASSSNRASGIYEQYFGPGTRLTVT.